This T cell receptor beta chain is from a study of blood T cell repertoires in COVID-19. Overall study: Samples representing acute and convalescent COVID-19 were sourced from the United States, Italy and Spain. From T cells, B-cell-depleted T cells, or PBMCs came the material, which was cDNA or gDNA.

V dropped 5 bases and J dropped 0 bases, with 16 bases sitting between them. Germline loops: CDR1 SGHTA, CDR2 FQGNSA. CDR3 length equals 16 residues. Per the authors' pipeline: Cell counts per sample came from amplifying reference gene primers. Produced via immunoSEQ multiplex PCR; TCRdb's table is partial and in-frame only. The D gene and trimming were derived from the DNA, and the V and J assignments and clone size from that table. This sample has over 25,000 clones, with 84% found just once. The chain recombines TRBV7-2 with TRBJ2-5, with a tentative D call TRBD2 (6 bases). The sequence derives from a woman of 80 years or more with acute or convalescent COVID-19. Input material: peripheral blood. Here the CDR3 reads CASSQPGLQYQETQYF. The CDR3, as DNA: TGTGCCAGCAGCCAGCCGGGACTCCAGTACCAAGAGACCCAGTACTTC. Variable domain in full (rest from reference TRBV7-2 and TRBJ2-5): GAGVSQSPSNKVTEKGKDVELRCDPISGHTALYWYRQSLGQGLEFLIYFQGNSAPDKSGLPSDRFSAERTGGSVSTLTIQRTQQEDSAVYLCASSQPGLQYQETQYFGPGTRLLVL.